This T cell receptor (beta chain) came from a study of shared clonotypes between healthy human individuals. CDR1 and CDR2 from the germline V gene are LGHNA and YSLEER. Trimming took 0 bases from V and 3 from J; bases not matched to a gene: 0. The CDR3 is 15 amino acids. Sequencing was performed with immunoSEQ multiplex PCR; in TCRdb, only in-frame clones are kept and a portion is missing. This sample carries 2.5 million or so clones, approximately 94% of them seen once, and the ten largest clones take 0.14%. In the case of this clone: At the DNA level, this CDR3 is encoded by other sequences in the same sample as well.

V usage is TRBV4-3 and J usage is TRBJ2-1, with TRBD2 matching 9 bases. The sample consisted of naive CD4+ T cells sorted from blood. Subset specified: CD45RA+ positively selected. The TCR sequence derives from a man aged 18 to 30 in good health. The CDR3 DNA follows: TGCGCCAGCAGCCAAGAGACTAGCGGCTACAATGAGCAGTTCTTC. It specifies CASSQETSGYNEQFF.